This TCR beta chain was identified during a study of T-cell memory formation after mild COVID-19. Study details: TCR clusters were mostly confined to one donor each. Study findings and constraints: Unconfirmed was the SARS-CoV-2 specificity of second-wave clones that peaked on day 37.

Libraries for TCRalpha and TCRbeta carried sample barcodes and unique molecular identifiers via 5'RACE. Each CDR3 protein gets one entry after TCRdb re-called the 5' RACE reads with MiXCR. The table lists about 110,000 distinct CDR3 sequences, about 17% of them singletons. The CDR3 extends over 12 amino acids. CDR1 and CDR2 from the germline V gene are MNHEY and SMNVEV (reference sequence). V was shortened by 8 bases and J by 13 bases, with 20 bases between the two germline ends. Details on this clonotype: Its antigen is unidentified.

The chain employs TRBV27 and TRBJ2-5; D possibly uses TRBD1 or TRBD2 (6 bases each). The sequenced sample was PBMCs or a T cell subset sorted from them (not recorded which). The sequence was obtained from an adult woman who had mild COVID-19 (a few samples of this study predate the infection). Cell type and time point are not known. The CDR3 sequence is CASRPCGGPRYF. The CDR3 coding sequence is TGTGCCAGCCGTCCCTGTGGGGGGCCAAGGTACTTC.